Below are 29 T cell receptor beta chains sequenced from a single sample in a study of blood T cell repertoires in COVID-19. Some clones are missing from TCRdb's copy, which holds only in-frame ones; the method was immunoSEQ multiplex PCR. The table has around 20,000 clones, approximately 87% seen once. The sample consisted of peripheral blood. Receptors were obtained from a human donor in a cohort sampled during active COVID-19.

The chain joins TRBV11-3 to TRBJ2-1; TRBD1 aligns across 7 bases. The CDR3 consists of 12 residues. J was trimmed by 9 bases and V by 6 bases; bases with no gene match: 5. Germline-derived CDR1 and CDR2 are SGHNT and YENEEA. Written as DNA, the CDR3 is TGTGCCAGCAGTCCACAGGGGAGTGAGCAGTTCTTC. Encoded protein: CASSPQGSEQFF.

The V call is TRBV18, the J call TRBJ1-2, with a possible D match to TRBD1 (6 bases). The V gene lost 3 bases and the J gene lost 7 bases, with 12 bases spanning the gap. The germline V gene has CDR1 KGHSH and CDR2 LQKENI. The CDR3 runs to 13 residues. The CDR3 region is CASSPPGVTGYTF. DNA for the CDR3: TGTGCCAGCTCACCTCCAGGGGTGACTGGCTACACCTTC.

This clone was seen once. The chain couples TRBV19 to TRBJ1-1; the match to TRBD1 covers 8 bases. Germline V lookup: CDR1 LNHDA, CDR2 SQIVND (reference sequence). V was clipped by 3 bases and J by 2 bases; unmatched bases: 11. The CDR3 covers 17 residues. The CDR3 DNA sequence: TGTGCCAGTAGTATGGAACTAGGGACAGGACTTAACACTGAAGCTTTCTTT. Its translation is CASSMELGTGLNTEAFF.

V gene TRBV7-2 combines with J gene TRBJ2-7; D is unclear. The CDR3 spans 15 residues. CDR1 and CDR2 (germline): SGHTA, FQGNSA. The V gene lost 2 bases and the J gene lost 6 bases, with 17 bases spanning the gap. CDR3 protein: CASSLPGQAPGEQYF. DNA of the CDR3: TGTGCCAGCAGCTTACCCGGCCAGGCTCCCGGCGAGCAGTACTTC.

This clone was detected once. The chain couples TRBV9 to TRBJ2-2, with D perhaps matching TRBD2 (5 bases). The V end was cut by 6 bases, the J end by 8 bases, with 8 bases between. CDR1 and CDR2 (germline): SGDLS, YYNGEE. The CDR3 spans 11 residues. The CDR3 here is CASTPGGELFF. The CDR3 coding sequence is TGTGCCAGCACACCGGGAGGGGAGCTGTTTTTT.

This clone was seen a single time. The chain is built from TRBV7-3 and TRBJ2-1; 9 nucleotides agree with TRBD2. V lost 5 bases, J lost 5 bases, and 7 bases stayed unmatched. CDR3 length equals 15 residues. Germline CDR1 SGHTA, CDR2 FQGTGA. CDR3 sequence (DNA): TGTGCCAGCAGCCTTACCGGGACTAGCAACAATGAGCAGTTCTTC. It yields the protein CASSLTGTSNNEQFF.

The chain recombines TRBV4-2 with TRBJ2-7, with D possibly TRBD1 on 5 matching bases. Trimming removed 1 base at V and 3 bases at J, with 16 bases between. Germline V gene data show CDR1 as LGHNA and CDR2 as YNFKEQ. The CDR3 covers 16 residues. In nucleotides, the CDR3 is TGTGCCAGCAGCCAAGGTACAGGCGGATGGGGCTACGAGCAGTACTTC. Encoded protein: CASSQGTGGWGYEQYF.

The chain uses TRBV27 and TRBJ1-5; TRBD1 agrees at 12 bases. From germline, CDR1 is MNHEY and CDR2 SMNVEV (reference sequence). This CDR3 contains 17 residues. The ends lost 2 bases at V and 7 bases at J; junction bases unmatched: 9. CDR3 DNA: TGTGCCAGCAGTTTAAAATGGGGACAGGGGGCGAGGCAGCCCCAGCATTTT. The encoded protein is CASSLKWGQGARQPQHF.

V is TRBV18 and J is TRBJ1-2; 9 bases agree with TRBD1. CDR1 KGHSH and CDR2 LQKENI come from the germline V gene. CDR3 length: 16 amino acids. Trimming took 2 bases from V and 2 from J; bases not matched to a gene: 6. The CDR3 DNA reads TGTGCCAGCTCACCAACAGGGGGCGTGTGGAACTATGGCTACACCTTC. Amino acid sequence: CASSPTGGVWNYGYTF.

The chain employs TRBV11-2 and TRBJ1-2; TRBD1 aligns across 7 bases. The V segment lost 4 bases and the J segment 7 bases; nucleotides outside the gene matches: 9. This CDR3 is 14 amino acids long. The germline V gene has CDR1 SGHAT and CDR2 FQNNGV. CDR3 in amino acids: CASSSIGQVGGYTF. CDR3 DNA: TGTGCCAGCAGCTCGATTGGACAGGTTGGTGGCTACACCTTC.

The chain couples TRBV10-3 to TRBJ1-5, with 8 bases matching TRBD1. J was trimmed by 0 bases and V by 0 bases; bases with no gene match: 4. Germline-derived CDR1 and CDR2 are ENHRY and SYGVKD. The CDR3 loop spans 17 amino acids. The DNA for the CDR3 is TGTGCCATCAGTGAGTCGCAGGGGGCGGTTAGCAATCAGCCCCAGCATTTT. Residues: CAISESQGAVSNQPQHF.

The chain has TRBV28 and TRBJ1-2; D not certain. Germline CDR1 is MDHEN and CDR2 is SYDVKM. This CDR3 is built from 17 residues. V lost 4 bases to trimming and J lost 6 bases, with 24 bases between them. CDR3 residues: CASSSNLWSPGMNGYTF. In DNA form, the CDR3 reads TGTGCCAGCAGTTCGAACCTTTGGTCCCCAGGTATGAATGGCTACACCTTC.

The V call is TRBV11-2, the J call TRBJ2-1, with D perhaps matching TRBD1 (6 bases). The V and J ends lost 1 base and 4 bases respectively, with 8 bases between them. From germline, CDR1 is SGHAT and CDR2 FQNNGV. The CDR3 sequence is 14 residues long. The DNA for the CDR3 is TGTGCCAGCAGCTTAGGGACAGTTTACAATGAGCAGTTCTTC. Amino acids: CASSLGTVYNEQFF.

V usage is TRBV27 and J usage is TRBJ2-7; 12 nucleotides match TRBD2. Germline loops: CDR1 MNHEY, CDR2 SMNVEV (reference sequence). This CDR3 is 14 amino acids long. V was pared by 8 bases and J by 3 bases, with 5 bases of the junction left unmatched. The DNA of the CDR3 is TGTGCCAGCGGCGCTAGCGGGAGGGACTACGAGCAGTACTTC. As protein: CASGASGRDYEQYF.

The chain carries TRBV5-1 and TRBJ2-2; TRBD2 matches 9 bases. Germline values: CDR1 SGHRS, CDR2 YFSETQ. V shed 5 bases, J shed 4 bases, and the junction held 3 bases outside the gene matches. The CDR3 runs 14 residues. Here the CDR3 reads CASSSGSVTGELFF. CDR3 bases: TGCGCCAGCAGTAGCGGGAGTGTCACCGGGGAGCTGTTTTTT. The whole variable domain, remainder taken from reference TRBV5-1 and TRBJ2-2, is KAGVTQTPRYLIKTRGQQVTLSCSPISGHRSVSWYQQTPGQGLQFLFEYFSETQRNKGNFPGRFSGRQFSNSRSEMNVSTLELGDSALYLCASSSGSVTGELFFGEGSRLTVL.

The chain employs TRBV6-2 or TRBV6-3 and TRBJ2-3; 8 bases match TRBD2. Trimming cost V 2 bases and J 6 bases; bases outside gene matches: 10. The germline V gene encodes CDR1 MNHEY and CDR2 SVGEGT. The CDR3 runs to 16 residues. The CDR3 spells CASSYEAGVLSDTQYF. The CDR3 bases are TGTGCCAGCAGTTACGAAGCGGGAGTCCTCTCGGATACGCAGTATTTT.

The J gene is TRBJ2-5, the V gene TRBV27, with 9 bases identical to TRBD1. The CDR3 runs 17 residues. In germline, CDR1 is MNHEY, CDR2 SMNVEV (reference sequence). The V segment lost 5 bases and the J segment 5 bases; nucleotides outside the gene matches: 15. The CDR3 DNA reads TGTGCCAGCAGTCCTCCCGCCCCCGGGACAGGGTGGGAGACCCAGTACTTC. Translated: CASSPPAPGTGWETQYF.

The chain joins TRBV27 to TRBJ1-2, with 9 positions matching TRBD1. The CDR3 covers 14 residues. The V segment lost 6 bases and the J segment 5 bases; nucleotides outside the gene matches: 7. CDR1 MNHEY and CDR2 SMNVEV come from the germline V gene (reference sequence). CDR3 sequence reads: CASRPDRGVYGYTF. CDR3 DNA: TGTGCCAGCAGACCAGACAGGGGGGTTTATGGCTACACCTTC.

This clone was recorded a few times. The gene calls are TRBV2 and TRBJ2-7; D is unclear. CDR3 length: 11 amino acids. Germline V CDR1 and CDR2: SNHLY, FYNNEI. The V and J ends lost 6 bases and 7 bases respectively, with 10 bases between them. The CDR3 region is CASSLRVEQYF. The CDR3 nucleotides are TGTGCCAGCAGCTTAAGAGTAGAGCAGTACTTC.

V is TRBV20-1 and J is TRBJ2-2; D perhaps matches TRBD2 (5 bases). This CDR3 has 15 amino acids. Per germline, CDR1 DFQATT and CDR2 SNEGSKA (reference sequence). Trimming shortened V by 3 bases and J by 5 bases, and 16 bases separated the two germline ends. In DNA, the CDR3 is TGCAGTGCTAGTGGTGACGGGATGGGGACCGGGGAGCTGTTTTTT. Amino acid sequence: CSASGDGMGTGELFF.

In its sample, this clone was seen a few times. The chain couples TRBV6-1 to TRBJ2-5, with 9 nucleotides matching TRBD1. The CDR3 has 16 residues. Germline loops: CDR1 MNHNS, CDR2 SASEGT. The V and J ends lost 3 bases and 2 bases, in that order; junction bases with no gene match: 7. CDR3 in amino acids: CASSDTPGQGQETQYF. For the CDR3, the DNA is TGTGCCAGCAGTGATACTCCGGGACAGGGACAAGAGACCCAGTACTTC.

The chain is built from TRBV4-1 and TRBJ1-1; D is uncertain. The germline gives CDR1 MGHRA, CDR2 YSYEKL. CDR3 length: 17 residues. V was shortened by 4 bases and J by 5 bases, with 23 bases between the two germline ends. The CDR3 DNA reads TGCGCCAGCAGCCGCGGTGGAAGTCGGAGGTTGGTAACTGAAGCTTTCTTT. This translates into CASSRGGSRRLVTEAFF.

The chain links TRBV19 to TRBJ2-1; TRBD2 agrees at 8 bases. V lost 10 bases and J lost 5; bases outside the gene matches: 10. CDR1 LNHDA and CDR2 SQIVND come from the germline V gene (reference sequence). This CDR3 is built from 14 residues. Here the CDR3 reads CATGGLEGHNEQFF. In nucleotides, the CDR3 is TGTGCCACCGGGGGACTAGAAGGCCACAATGAGCAGTTCTTC.

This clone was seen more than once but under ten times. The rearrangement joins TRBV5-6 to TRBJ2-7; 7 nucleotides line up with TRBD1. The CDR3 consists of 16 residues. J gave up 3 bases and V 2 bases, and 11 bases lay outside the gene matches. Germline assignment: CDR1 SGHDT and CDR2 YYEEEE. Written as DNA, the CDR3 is TGTGCCAGCAGCTTTCGCCCAAGACAGGGTATCTACGAGCAGTACTTC. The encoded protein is CASSFRPRQGIYEQYF.

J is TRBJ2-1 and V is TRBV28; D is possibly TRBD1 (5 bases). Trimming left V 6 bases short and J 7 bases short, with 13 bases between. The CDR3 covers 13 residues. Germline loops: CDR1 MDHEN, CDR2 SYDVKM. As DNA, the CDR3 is TGTGCCAGCAGACCAGGGCAGCTTAATGAGCAGTTCTTC. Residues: CASRPGQLNEQFF.

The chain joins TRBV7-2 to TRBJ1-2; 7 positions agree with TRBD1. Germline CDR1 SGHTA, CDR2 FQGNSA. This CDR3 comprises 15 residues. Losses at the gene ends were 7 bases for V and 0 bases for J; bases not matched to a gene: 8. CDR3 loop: CASTETGRANYGYTF. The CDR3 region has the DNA TGTGCCAGCACTGAGACAGGGAGAGCTAACTATGGCTACACCTTC.

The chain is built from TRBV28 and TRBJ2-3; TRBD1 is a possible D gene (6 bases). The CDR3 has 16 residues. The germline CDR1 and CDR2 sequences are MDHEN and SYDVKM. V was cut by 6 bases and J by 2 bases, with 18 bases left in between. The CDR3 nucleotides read TGTGCCAGCAGGAATGGGGGCCCTACCTACACAGATACGCAGTATTTT. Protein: CASRNGGPTYTDTQYF. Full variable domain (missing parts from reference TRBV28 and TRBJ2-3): DVKVTQSSRYLVKRTGEKVFLECVQDMDHENMFWYRQDPGLGLRLIYFSYDVKMKEKGDIPEGYSVSREKKERFSLILESASTNQTSMYLCASRNGGPTYTDTQYFGPGTRLTVL.

The CDR3 DNA sequence: TGTGCCAGCAGCCAATATGATCCCTTTAGTCCCTACGAGCAGTACTTC. Translation: CASSQYDPFSPYEQYF. The chain recombines TRBV3-1 (or the pseudogene TRBV3-2) with TRBJ2-7; D gene uncertain. Germline CDR1 is LGHDT and CDR2 is YNNKEL (reference sequence). Trimming left V 2 bases short and J 2 bases short, with 16 bases between. This CDR3 contains 16 residues.

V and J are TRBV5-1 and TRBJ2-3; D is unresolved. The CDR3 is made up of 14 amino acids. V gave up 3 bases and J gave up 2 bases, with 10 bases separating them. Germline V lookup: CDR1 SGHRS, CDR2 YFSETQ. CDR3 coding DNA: TGCGCCAGCAGCTCAGGAACCCTCACAGATACGCAGTATTTT. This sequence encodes CASSSGTLTDTQYF.